These 6 T cell receptor beta chains came from one sample sequenced in a study of blood T cells in healthy people across ages. Next came a second PCR, run for roughly 6 to 11 cycles, which used a sample-barcoded 5' primer along with a J-beta primer mix. MiXCR, run by TCRdb on the 5' RACE reads, gives a single entry per CDR3 protein. The sample has over 450,000 distinct CDR3 sequences, approximately 25% seen once. These same data were also listed under a study on T cells of mothers and their children.

Sequenced material: blood. These TCRs come from a boy younger than 18 in good health.

The chain employs TRBV28 and TRBJ1-1, with 7 bases that match TRBD1. V trimming: 4 bases; J trimming: 11 bases; junction bases outside the gene matches: 7. In germline, CDR1 is MDHEN, CDR2 SYDVKM. This CDR3 spans 12 amino acids. The DNA of the CDR3 is TGTGCCAGCAGTTCAGGGGGGGCGTCTGCTTTCTTT. Amino acids: CASSSGGASAFF.

Points on this clonotype: The CDR3 does not end in the conserved phenylalanine or tryptophan, so this is likely a read error. The chain carries TRBV20-1 and TRBJ1-2; D is possibly TRBD1 (6 bases). CDR1 is DFQATT and CDR2 is SNEGSKA in the germline V gene (reference sequence). The CDR3 runs to 12 residues. Trimming removed 3 bases at V and 5 bases at J, with 10 bases between. CDR3 sequence reads: CSASSTGYGYTI. CDR3 sequence (DNA): TGCAGTGCTAGTTCCACAGGGTATGGCTACACCATC.

The chain carries TRBV7-3 and TRBJ1-6; possible D gene TRBD1, 6 bases. CDR1 is SGHTA, CDR2 FQGTGA, per germline. The CDR3 sequence is 15 residues long. Deletions cut 1 base from V and 10 bases from J, with 14 bases between. In nucleotides, the CDR3 is TGTGCCAGCAGCTTAAACCCCGGACAGCTCTCACCCCTCCACTTT. It specifies CASSLNPGQLSPLHF.

This clonotype showed up just a few times. The rearrangement links TRBV5-6 to TRBJ2-1; 15 bases align to TRBD2. CDR3 length equals 19 residues. Germline CDR1 reads SGHDT; CDR2 reads YYEEEE. V trimming: 5 bases; J trimming: 0 bases; junction bases outside the gene matches: 9. The CDR3 is CASRLRTSGRGSSYNEQFF. The CDR3 DNA is TGTGCCAGCAGGTTGCGGACTAGCGGGAGGGGTAGCTCCTACAATGAGCAGTTCTTC. The variable domain in full, completed from reference TRBV5-6 and TRBJ2-1, reads DAGVTQSPTHLIKTRGQQVTLRCSPKSGHDTVSWYQQALGQGPQFIFQYYEEEERQRGNFPDRFSGHQFPNYSSELNVNALLLGDSALYLCASRLRTSGRGSSYNEQFFGPGTRLTVL.

The chain is built from TRBV5-1 and TRBJ2-2; D possibly matches TRBD1 or TRBD2 (5 bases each). Per the germline V gene, CDR1 is SGHRS and CDR2 is YFSETQ. V was trimmed by 5 bases and J by 3 bases, leaving 14 bases between them. CDR3 length equals 15 residues. CDR3 sequence: CASSPGAHHTGELFF. The CDR3, as DNA: TGCGCCAGCAGTCCCGGGGCACATCACACCGGGGAGCTGTTTTTT.

The rearrangement links TRBV4-3 to TRBJ1-2, with 7 bases that match TRBD1. Germline V gene lookup returns CDR1 LGHNA and CDR2 YSLEER. The trim removed 0 bases at V and 4 bases at J, leaving 8 bases unmatched. This CDR3 has 16 amino acids. This CDR3 is CASSQDGAQGSYGYTF. In nucleotides, the CDR3 is TGCGCCAGCAGCCAAGATGGGGCACAGGGGTCCTATGGCTACACCTTC.